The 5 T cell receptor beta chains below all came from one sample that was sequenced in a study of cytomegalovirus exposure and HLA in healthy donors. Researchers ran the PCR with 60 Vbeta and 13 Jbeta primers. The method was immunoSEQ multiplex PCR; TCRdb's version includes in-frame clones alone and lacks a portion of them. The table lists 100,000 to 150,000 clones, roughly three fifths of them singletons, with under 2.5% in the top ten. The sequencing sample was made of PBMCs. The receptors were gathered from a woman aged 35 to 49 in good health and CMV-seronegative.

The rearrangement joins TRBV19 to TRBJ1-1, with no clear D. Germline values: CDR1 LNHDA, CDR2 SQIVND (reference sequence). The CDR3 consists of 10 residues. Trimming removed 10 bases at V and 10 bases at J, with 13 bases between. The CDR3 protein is CATYAPPAFF. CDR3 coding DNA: TGTGCCACCTATGCGCCACCAGCTTTCTTT.

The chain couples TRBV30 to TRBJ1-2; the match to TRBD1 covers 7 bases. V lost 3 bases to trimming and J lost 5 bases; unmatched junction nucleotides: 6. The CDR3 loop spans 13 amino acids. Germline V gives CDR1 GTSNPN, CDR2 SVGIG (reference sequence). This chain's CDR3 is CAWRIPGGYGYTF. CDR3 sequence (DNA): TGTGCCTGGAGGATCCCAGGGGGGTATGGCTACACCTTC.

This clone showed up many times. The CDR3 protein is CASSFTGGGYNEQFF. DNA for the CDR3: TGTGCCAGCAGTTTTACGGGGGGAGGGTACAATGAGCAGTTCTTC. V is TRBV27 and J is TRBJ2-1; 7 nucleotides agree with TRBD2. The germline gives CDR1 MNHEY, CDR2 SMNVEV (reference sequence). With V trimmed by 3 bases and J by 4 bases, 6 bases remained unmatched. CDR3 size: 15 residues.

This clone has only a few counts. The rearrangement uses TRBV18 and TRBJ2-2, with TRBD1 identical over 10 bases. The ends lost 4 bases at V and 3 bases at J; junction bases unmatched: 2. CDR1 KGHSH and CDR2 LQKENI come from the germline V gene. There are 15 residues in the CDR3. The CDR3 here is CASSLGTGDTGELFF. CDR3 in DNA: TGTGCCAGCTCACTCGGGACAGGGGACACCGGGGAGCTGTTTTTT.

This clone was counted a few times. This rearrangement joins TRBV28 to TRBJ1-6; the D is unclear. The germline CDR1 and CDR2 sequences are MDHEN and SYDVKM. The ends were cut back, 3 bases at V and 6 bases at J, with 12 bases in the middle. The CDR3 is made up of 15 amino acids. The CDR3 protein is CASSFPGSANSPLHF. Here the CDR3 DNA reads TGTGCCAGCAGTTTCCCGGGGTCGGCTAATTCACCCCTCCACTTT.